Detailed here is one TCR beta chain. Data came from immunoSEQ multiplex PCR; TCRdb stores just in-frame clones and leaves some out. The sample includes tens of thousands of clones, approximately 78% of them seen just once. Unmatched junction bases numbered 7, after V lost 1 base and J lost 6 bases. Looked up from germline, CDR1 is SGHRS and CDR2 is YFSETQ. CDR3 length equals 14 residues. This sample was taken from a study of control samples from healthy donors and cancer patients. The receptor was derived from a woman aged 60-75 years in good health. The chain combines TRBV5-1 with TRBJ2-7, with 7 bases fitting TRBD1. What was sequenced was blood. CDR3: CASSLSGTDGEQYF. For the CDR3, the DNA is TGCGCCAGCAGCTTGTCCGGGACAGATGGCGAGCAGTACTTC.